Each of the 25 T cell receptor beta chains below was sequenced from the same sample in a study of cytomegalovirus exposure and HLA in healthy donors. Method: immunoSEQ multiplex PCR; TCRdb's copy keeps in-frame clones and lacks some. The table includes 200,000 to 250,000 clones, less than 90% detected once. Sequenced sample: PBMCs. The source is a man aged 18 to 35 in good health and CMV-seropositive.

The chain has TRBV28 and TRBJ2-5, with TRBD1 as a possible D gene (6 bases). CDR3 size: 13 residues. Trimming removed 9 bases at V and 2 bases at J, with 13 bases between. Looked up from germline, CDR1 is MDHEN and CDR2 is SYDVKM. Here the CDR3 reads CASSGTPQETQYF. The CDR3 bases are TGTGCCAGTTCCGGGACACCACAAGAGACCCAGTACTTC.

The chain is built from TRBV11-2 and TRBJ2-7; D is ambiguous. Trimming shortened V by 1 base and J by 4 bases, and 11 bases separated the two germline ends. The germline CDR1 and CDR2 sequences are SGHAT and FQNNGV. The CDR3 contains 14 residues. The DNA for the CDR3 is TGTGCCAGCAGCTTAGTGAGCGAGAAGTACGAGCAGTACTTC. The encoded protein is CASSLVSEKYEQYF.

V and J are TRBV28 and TRBJ2-1; tentative D call: TRBD2 (6 bases). Germline CDR1 reads MDHEN; CDR2 reads SYDVKM. The length of the CDR3 is 15 residues. The V end was cut by 1 base, the J end by 2 bases, with 9 bases between. CDR3 sequence: CASSLLGGPYNEQFF. The CDR3 coding sequence is TGTGCCAGCAGTTTATTGGGGGGACCCTACAATGAGCAGTTCTTC.

This clone was recorded once. J is TRBJ1-1 and V is TRBV11-2; D unclear. This CDR3 contains 11 residues. The germline V gene has CDR1 SGHAT and CDR2 FQNNGV. V lost 3 bases and J lost 11, with 10 bases in between. In DNA, the CDR3 is TGTGCCAGCAGCTTTGAGTCCTGGGCTTTCTTT. This gives the protein CASSFESWAFF.

The CDR3 here is CASAQYQTYTF. Here the CDR3 DNA reads TGTGCCAGCGCCCAATACCAGACATACACCTTC. V and J are TRBV28 and TRBJ1-2, with unresolved D. Germline CDR1 MDHEN, CDR2 SYDVKM. The CDR3 runs to 11 residues. The V end was cut by 8 bases, the J end by 11 bases, with 15 bases between.

This clone occurred once. The rearrangement uses TRBV9 and TRBJ2-1; tentative D call: TRBD1 (5 bases). CDR1 SGDLS and CDR2 YYNGEE come from the germline V gene. This CDR3 is built from 13 residues. V was clipped by 3 bases and J by 7 bases, with 11 bases between them. CDR3 DNA: TGTGCCAGCAGCGGTCATACAGGAAATGAGCAGTTCTTC. It is translated as CASSGHTGNEQFF.

The rearrangement links TRBV15 to TRBJ1-1; 7 nucleotides agree with TRBD1. The length of the CDR3 is 13 residues. CDR1 and CDR2 from the germline V gene are LNHNV and YYDKDF (reference sequence). The junction had 4 bases not matched to a gene; V was cut back by 1 base and J by 8 bases. The CDR3 region is CATSRAQDREAFF. The CDR3 nucleotides read TGTGCCACCAGCAGAGCCCAGGACAGGGAAGCTTTCTTT.

This clone showed up just a few times. The CDR3 reads CSETDRRSEAFF. CDR3 sequence (DNA): TGCAGCGAAACAGACAGGCGATCTGAAGCTTTCTTT. The rearrangement links TRBV29-1 to TRBJ1-1; tentative D call: TRBD1 (6 bases). The CDR3 has 12 amino acids. The V gene lost 7 bases and the J gene lost 6 bases, with 15 bases spanning the gap. Germline CDR1 is SQVTM and CDR2 is ANQGSEA.

J is TRBJ2-1 and V is TRBV27; unclear D gene. Germline lookup yields CDR1 MNHEY and CDR2 SMNVEV (reference sequence). Trimming cost V 0 bases and J 3 bases, with 9 bases left between them. The CDR3 covers 15 residues. CDR3 coding DNA: TGTGCCAGCAGTTTATCTGGAGCAGTCTACAATGAGCAGTTCTTC. This gives the protein CASSLSGAVYNEQFF.

The chain recombines TRBV2 with TRBJ2-4, with D perhaps assigned TRBD1 or TRBD2 (5 bases each). Deletions cut 8 bases from V and 4 bases from J, with 9 bases between. This CDR3 has 12 residues. Germline assignment: CDR1 SNHLY and CDR2 FYNNEI. Here the CDR3 reads CASGWGKNIQYF. In DNA form, the CDR3 reads TGTGCCAGCGGGTGGGGGAAAAACATTCAGTACTTC. Variable domain in full (rest from reference TRBV2 and TRBJ2-4): EPEVTQTPSHQVTQMGQEVILRCVPISNHLYFYWYRQILGQKVEFLVSFYNNEISEKSEIFDDQFSVERPDGSNFTLKIRSTKLEDSAMYFCASGWGKNIQYFGAGTRLSVL.

In this sample, this clone turned up a few times. The rearrangement links TRBV5-6 to TRBJ1-2, with D tentatively TRBD1 (5 bases). V gave up 5 bases and J gave up 12 bases, with 17 bases separating them. This CDR3 has 12 amino acids. Looked up from germline, CDR1 is SGHDT and CDR2 is YYEEEE. CDR3 sequence reads: CASRGRRGRDTF. CDR3 coding DNA: TGTGCCAGCAGGGGGAGGAGGGGAAGGGACACCTTC. The full variable domain, in which reference TRBV5-6 and TRBJ1-2 provide the parts outside the CDR3, is DAGVTQSPTHLIKTRGQQVTLRCSPKSGHDTVSWYQQALGQGPQFIFQYYEEEERQRGNFPDRFSGHQFPNYSSELNVNALLLGDSALYLCASRGRRGRDTFGSGTRLTVV.

The chain combines TRBV28 with TRBJ2-1; 9 bases are a match to TRBD1. Trimming removed 8 bases from V and 8 bases from J; junction bases left unmatched: 7. The CDR3 covers 13 residues. Germline V CDR1 and CDR2: MDHEN, SYDVKM. The CDR3 loop reads CASWGQGVDEQFF. The DNA for the CDR3 is TGTGCCAGCTGGGGACAGGGTGTTGATGAGCAGTTCTTC.

The rearrangement uses TRBV11-2 and TRBJ2-7, with D possibly TRBD1 on 7 matching bases. CDR1 SGHAT and CDR2 FQNNGV come from the germline V gene. Deletions cut 6 bases from V and 2 bases from J, with 17 bases between. The CDR3 sequence is 15 residues long. The CDR3 loop reads CASRRVGGGAYEQYF. The DNA of the CDR3 is TGTGCCAGCAGACGCGTAGGAGGGGGCGCCTACGAGCAGTACTTC.

The chain uses TRBV2 and TRBJ1-2; D gene unclear. Germline CDR1 reads SNHLY; CDR2 reads FYNNEI. The CDR3 spans 13 residues. Between the trimmed V and J ends, which lost 6 bases and 2 bases, there was a span of 10 bases. CDR3 residues: CASRETQNYGYTF. CDR3 DNA sequence: TGTGCCAGCAGGGAGACACAGAACTATGGCTACACCTTC.

This rearrangement joins TRBV6-5 to TRBJ2-7; 9 nucleotides align to TRBD1. The CDR3 runs to 15 residues. The germline gives CDR1 MNHEY, CDR2 SVGAGI. Germline trimming cut 6 bases from V and 2 bases from J; bases unmatched to any gene: 8. Here the CDR3 DNA reads TGTGCCAGCAGACCGGGACAGGGAAGGACCTACGAGCAGTACTTC. Protein: CASRPGQGRTYEQYF.

V gene TRBV6-6 combines with J gene TRBJ2-7; 12 bases are shared with TRBD2. This CDR3 contains 14 residues. The germline V gene has CDR1 MNHNY and CDR2 SVGAGI (reference sequence). Trimming at V came to 5 bases and at J to 9 bases, leaving 8 bases not matched to a gene. For the CDR3, the DNA is TGTGCCAGCAGTCTGACTAGCGGGAGTGTTTTGCAGTACTTC. Residues: CASSLTSGSVLQYF.

This chain uses TRBV5-1 with TRBJ2-1, with 8 bases identical to TRBD2. The germline V gene encodes CDR1 SGHRS and CDR2 YFSETQ. V shed 2 bases, J shed 6 bases, and the junction held 4 bases outside the gene matches. CDR3 length: 14 residues. The CDR3: CASSLRAGVNEQFF. CDR3 bases: TGCGCCAGCAGCTTACGAGCGGGAGTCAATGAGCAGTTCTTC.

This sequence joins TRBV5-3 and TRBJ2-7; perhaps TRBD1 as D (6 bases). TRBV5-3 is an ORF, with its function uncertain. The CDR3 length is 13 residues. Trimming took 1 base from V and 3 from J, leaving 8 bases between them. CDR3 in amino acids: CARSLTGYYEQYF. DNA for the CDR3: TGTGCCAGAAGCTTGACAGGGTACTACGAGCAGTACTTC.

The chain has TRBV30 and TRBJ1-1, with a possible D match to TRBD1 (6 bases). Germline CDR1 and CDR2: GTSNPN and SVGIG (reference sequence). V lost 3 bases and J 11 bases, leaving 16 bases between the germline ends. CDR3 size: 12 residues. CDR3 in DNA: TGTGCCTGGAGGGAGAGGGACAAGGAGGCTTTCTTT. This gives the protein CAWRERDKEAFF.

The sample holds one count of this clone. The gene calls are TRBV15 and TRBJ2-4; no clear D gene. Trimming pared 5 bases from V and 7 bases from J, leaving 18 bases between. Per the germline V gene, CDR1 is LNHNV and CDR2 is YYDKDF (reference sequence). The CDR3 contains 15 residues. CDR3 region: CATSSPTRASNIQYF. The DNA of the CDR3 is TGTGCCACCAGCTCCCCGACTCGGGCTTCCAACATTCAGTACTTC. Complete variable domain (other parts from reference TRBV15 and TRBJ2-4): DAMVIQNPRYQVTQFGKPVTLSCSQTLNHNVMYWYQQKSSQAPKLLFHYYDKDFNNEADTPDNFQSRRPNTSFCFLDIRSPGLGDTAMYLCATSSPTRASNIQYFGAGTRLSVL.

V gene TRBV18 combines with J gene TRBJ2-5, with unresolved D. CDR1 is KGHSH, CDR2 LQKENI, per germline. This CDR3 is built from 13 residues. Between the trimmed V and J ends, which lost 5 bases and 5 bases, there was a span of 12 bases. The CDR3 spells CASSWTVRETQYF. CDR3 in DNA: TGTGCCAGCTCATGGACGGTCCGGGAGACCCAGTACTTC.

V gene TRBV27 combines with J gene TRBJ1-1, with TRBD1 matching 8 bases. The CDR3 is 15 residues long. Germline loops: CDR1 MNHEY, CDR2 SMNVEV (reference sequence). J was trimmed by 5 bases and V by 4 bases; bases with no gene match: 9. The CDR3 DNA follows: TGTGCCAGCAGTTCGAAACAGGGGGTAGAAACTGAAGCTTTCTTT. It encodes CASSSKQGVETEAFF.

The J gene is TRBJ2-7, the V gene TRBV11-2, with D perhaps matching TRBD1 (5 bases). The germline gives CDR1 SGHAT, CDR2 FQNNGV. Deletions cut 3 bases from V and 5 bases from J, with 17 bases between. The CDR3 is 15 residues long. This CDR3 reads CASSFRQGSLNEQYF. The CDR3 DNA reads as TGTGCCAGCAGCTTTCGTCAGGGTAGTTTAAACGAGCAGTACTTC.

This clone appeared a few times. In DNA form, the CDR3 reads TGTGCCAGCTCACCTCCCACCTACGAGCAGTACTTC. This codes for CASSPPTYEQYF. The chain couples TRBV18 to TRBJ2-7; D is unclear. CDR1 and CDR2 from the germline V gene are KGHSH and LQKENI. The CDR3 has 12 residues. Deletions cut 3 bases from V and 2 bases from J, with 5 bases between.

The chain combines TRBV13 with TRBJ2-1; 10 bases map to TRBD2. This CDR3 spans 16 amino acids. V was pared by 2 bases and J by 5 bases, with 6 bases of the junction left unmatched. Germline V CDR1 and CDR2: PRHDT, FYEKMQ (reference sequence). DNA of the CDR3: TGTGCCAGCAGCTTAACTGGACTAGCGGAAAACAATGAGCAGTTCTTC. This gives the protein CASSLTGLAENNEQFF.